These 29 T cell receptor beta chains share one sample of origin, sequenced in a study of somatic mutations in cytotoxic T cells in rheumatoid arthritis. Profiled with immunoSEQ multiplex PCR; TCRdb holds only in-frame clones, not every one. The top ten hold 13% to 15% of the sample, which has just over 20,000 clones, under 85% seen once. The material sequenced was CD8+ T cells sorted from blood. Receptors were obtained from an adult with rheumatoid arthritis.

The gene calls are TRBV9 and TRBJ2-6; 7 nucleotides match TRBD2. The V and J ends lost 4 bases and 0 bases, in that order; junction bases with no gene match: 7. Germline-derived CDR1 and CDR2 are SGDLS and YYNGEE. This CDR3 has 17 amino acids. The CDR3 DNA reads TGTGCCAGCAGCCGGGGGGTTCCAAGCTCTGGGGCCAACGTCCTGACTTTC. As protein: CASSRGVPSSGANVLTF.

The chain joins TRBV4-2 to TRBJ2-7; the match to TRBD2 covers 9 bases. This CDR3 is 14 amino acids long. The germline V gene has CDR1 LGHNA and CDR2 YNFKEQ. Losses at the gene ends were 4 bases for V and 5 bases for J; bases not matched to a gene: 6. The CDR3 DNA reads TGTGCCAGCAGCCCCGGGACTAGCATTCACGAGCAGTACTTC. Translated: CASSPGTSIHEQYF.

The chain uses TRBV5-1 and TRBJ2-7; possible D gene TRBD2, 6 bases. The V end was cut by 2 bases, the J end by 0 bases, with 9 bases between. The CDR3 is made up of 14 amino acids. CDR1 SGHRS and CDR2 YFSETQ come from the germline V gene. DNA for the CDR3: TGCGCCAGCAGCTTTTTTAGCGGCTCCTACGAGCAGTACTTC. Its translation is CASSFFSGSYEQYF. Using reference TRBV5-1 and TRBJ2-7 for the parts outside the CDR3, the full variable domain is KAGVTQTPRYLIKTRGQQVTLSCSPISGHRSVSWYQQTPGQGLQFLFEYFSETQRNKGNFPGRFSGRQFSNSRSEMNVSTLELGDSALYLCASSFFSGSYEQYFGPGTRLTVT.

The chain joins TRBV28 to TRBJ1-2; unclear D gene. The CDR3 covers 13 residues. The germline V and J ends were trimmed by 11 bases and 2 bases, with 15 bases remaining between them. Germline lookup yields CDR1 MDHEN and CDR2 SYDVKM. CDR3 region: CAGYKADNYGYTF. The CDR3 bases are TGTGCCGGTTACAAGGCCGACAACTATGGCTACACCTTC.

The V call is TRBV28, the J call TRBJ2-2; the match to TRBD2 covers 14 bases. The CDR3 sequence is 17 residues long. The trim removed 6 bases at V and 1 base at J, leaving 4 bases unmatched. Germline V gene sequence: CDR1 MDHEN, CDR2 SYDVKM. CDR3 sequence reads: CASRRLAGGMNTGELFF. In DNA, the CDR3 is TGTGCCAGCAGGCGACTAGCGGGGGGGATGAACACCGGGGAGCTGTTTTTT.

The V gene is TRBV27, the J gene TRBJ2-1; possible D gene TRBD1, 6 bases. V was clipped by 2 bases and J by 7 bases, with 9 bases between them. The germline V gene has CDR1 MNHEY and CDR2 SMNVEV (reference sequence). This CDR3 spans 13 amino acids. The CDR3 region has the DNA TGTGCCAGCAGTTTAACAGGGATGAATGAGCAGTTCTTC. Its protein product is CASSLTGMNEQFF.

This sequence joins TRBV7-3 and TRBJ2-5; TRBD2 matches 12 bases. The CDR3 consists of 16 residues. CDR1 and CDR2 from the germline V gene are SGHTA and FQGTGA. The trim removed 5 bases at V and 5 bases at J, leaving 9 bases unmatched. DNA for the CDR3: TGTGCCAGCAGCCTCGGACTAGCGGGGATGGGGGAGACCCAGTACTTC. Translating it yields CASSLGLAGMGETQYF. Full variable domain (missing parts from reference TRBV7-3 and TRBJ2-5): GAGVSQTPSNKVTEKGKYVELRCDPISGHTALYWYRQSLGQGPEFLIYFQGTGAADDSGLPNDRFFAVRPEGSVSTLKIQRTERGDSAVYLCASSLGLAGMGETQYFGPGTRLLVL.

The rearrangement links TRBV2 to TRBJ2-1; TRBD2 agrees at 15 bases. The CDR3 is 17 amino acids. Germline CDR1 and CDR2: SNHLY and FYNNEI. CDR3 region: CAIRTSGRGSSYNEQFF. The CDR3 region has the DNA TGTGCAATCAGGACTAGCGGGAGGGGGAGCTCCTACAATGAGCAGTTCTTC.

The chain combines TRBV19 with TRBJ2-1, with 7 bases lining up with TRBD1. The trim removed 10 bases at V and 12 bases at J, leaving 9 bases unmatched. This CDR3 has 11 residues. Germline CDR1 is LNHDA and CDR2 is SQIVND (reference sequence). The CDR3 DNA reads TGTGCCACCGGACAGGCGAGTGGGCAGTTCTTC. Protein product: CATGQASGQFF.

This clone has just one count. The chain has TRBV9 and TRBJ2-2; a possible D gene is TRBD1 (6 bases). This CDR3 is built from 15 residues. V was cut by 3 bases and J by 4 bases, with 13 bases left in between. In germline, CDR1 is SGDLS, CDR2 YYNGEE. Written as DNA, the CDR3 is TGTGCCAGCAGCGCTAGGGTAGGGGGCACCGGGGAGCTGTTTTTT. Amino acids: CASSARVGGTGELFF.

The rearrangement joins TRBV9 to TRBJ2-1; D is perhaps TRBD1 (6 bases). This CDR3 region has 13 residues. From germline, CDR1 is SGDLS and CDR2 YYNGEE. Trimming took 4 bases from V and 8 from J, leaving 13 bases between them. CDR3 nucleotide sequence: TGTGCCAGCAGCCCGTGGACAGCCCATGAGCAGTTCTTC. Residues: CASSPWTAHEQFF.

This clone came up a few times. V and J are TRBV11-2 and TRBJ1-1; maybe TRBD1 (5 bases). The CDR3 is 13 residues long. Germline loops: CDR1 SGHAT, CDR2 FQNNGV. Trimming removed 4 bases from V and 3 bases from J, with 9 bases in between. CDR3 in amino acids: CASSWGPDTEAFF. As DNA, the CDR3 is TGTGCCAGCAGCTGGGGCCCCGACACTGAAGCTTTCTTT.

The V and J genes are TRBV29-1 and TRBJ1-1; 8 bases line up with TRBD1. V shed 6 bases and J 4 bases; nucleotides not matched to a gene: 4. CDR1 and CDR2 from the germline V gene are SQVTM and ANQGSEA. The CDR3 contains 12 residues. The CDR3 loop is CSVRTGGTEAFF. In nucleotides, the CDR3 is TGCAGCGTGCGAACAGGGGGCACTGAAGCTTTCTTT.

This chain joins TRBV9 and TRBJ2-3; a possible D gene is TRBD2 (5 bases). Germline loops: CDR1 SGDLS, CDR2 YYNGEE. The ends were cut back, 6 bases at V and 4 bases at J, with 9 bases in the middle. The CDR3 runs to 12 residues. This CDR3 reads CASNRGADTQYF. The CDR3 region has the DNA TGTGCCAGCAACCGGGGTGCAGATACGCAGTATTTT.

In this sample, this clone turned up a few times. This sequence joins TRBV29-1 and TRBJ1-1; maybe TRBD1 (6 bases). The V end was cut by 3 bases, the J end by 1 base, with 12 bases between. Germline CDR1 and CDR2: SQVTM and ANQGSEA. The CDR3 has 14 amino acids. The CDR3 sequence is CSVDPRGGNTEAFF. Here the CDR3 DNA reads TGCAGCGTTGACCCCAGGGGAGGGAACACTGAAGCTTTCTTT.

CDR3 region: CASRGIATYNEQFF. The CDR3, as DNA: TGTGCCAGCAGGGGGATAGCGACATACAATGAGCAGTTCTTC. The genes are TRBV5-8 and TRBJ2-1, with TRBD2 as a possible D gene (5 bases). This CDR3 is built from 14 residues. The V end lost 5 bases, the J end lost 4 bases, and 13 bases lay between the germline ends. CDR1 is SGHTS, CDR2 YDEGEE, per germline.

The J gene is TRBJ2-1, the V gene TRBV5-5; the match to TRBD2 covers 12 bases. The V segment lost 2 bases and the J segment 8 bases; nucleotides outside the gene matches: 5. Germline CDR1 is SGHKS and CDR2 is YYEKEE (reference sequence). The CDR3 covers 15 residues. CDR3 bases: TGTGCCAGCAGCTTAAGACTAGCGGGAGTTGATGAGCAGTTCTTC. Its translation is CASSLRLAGVDEQFF.

This chain joins TRBV27 and TRBJ2-2; TRBD2 aligns across 13 bases. The CDR3 covers 19 residues. J was trimmed by 6 bases and V by 5 bases; bases with no gene match: 15. The germline gives CDR1 MNHEY, CDR2 SMNVEV (reference sequence). The CDR3 spells CASSPRLAGGVLYAGELFF. CDR3 nucleotide sequence: TGTGCCAGCAGTCCGCGACTAGCGGGGGGCGTCCTATACGCCGGGGAGCTGTTTTTT.

The chain joins TRBV11-1 to TRBJ2-1, with D perhaps assigned TRBD1 or TRBD2 (6 bases each). Germline loops: CDR1 SGHAT, CDR2 FQDESV (reference sequence). Trimming removed 3 bases from V and 6 bases from J, with 27 bases in between. This CDR3 spans 19 amino acids. CDR3 coding DNA: TGTGCCAGCAGCTTGGGACACTTAGAAGCGGAGGGGAGTCTCAATGAGCAGTTCTTC. Its protein product is CASSLGHLEAEGSLNEQFF.

This sequence joins TRBV4-1 and TRBJ2-1; possible D gene TRBD2, 6 bases. Germline V gives CDR1 MGHRA, CDR2 YSYEKL. The CDR3 covers 15 residues. V lost 0 bases, J lost 4 bases, and 10 bases lay in between. The CDR3 bases are TGCGCCAGCAGCCAAGATAATAGCGGTTACAATGAGCAGTTCTTC. This encodes CASSQDNSGYNEQFF.

J is TRBJ1-5 and V is TRBV7-8; D gene unclear. This CDR3 has 14 residues. The V and J ends lost 1 base and 6 bases respectively, with 10 bases between them. Germline values: CDR1 SGHVS, CDR2 FQNEAQ. This CDR3 reads CASSLVPAFQPQHF. The DNA for the CDR3 is TGTGCCAGCAGCTTAGTTCCGGCCTTTCAGCCCCAGCATTTT.

The J gene is TRBJ1-2, the V gene TRBV4-3; D gene unclear. CDR1 LGHNA and CDR2 YSLEER come from the germline V gene. Trimming removed 0 bases at V and 8 bases at J, with 16 bases between. This CDR3 spans 15 amino acids. The CDR3 coding sequence is TGCGCCAGCAGCCAAGACCGACGGGGAGGCCCAGGCTACACCTTC. Amino acids: CASSQDRRGGPGYTF.

The rearrangement joins TRBV27 to TRBJ2-1; 13 nucleotides line up with TRBD2. The germline V gene has CDR1 MNHEY and CDR2 SMNVEV (reference sequence). The V gene end was trimmed by 5 bases and the J gene end by 3 bases; junction bases not matched to a gene: 4. CDR3 size: 16 residues. In nucleotides, the CDR3 is TGTGCCAGCAGTCCTCGACTAGCGGGGGGCTACAATGAGCAGTTCTTC. Residues: CASSPRLAGGYNEQFF.

In its sample, this clone was seen once. The chain combines TRBV7-9 with TRBJ2-7; 9 bases agree with TRBD1. The CDR3 has 13 residues. With V trimmed by 3 bases and J by 12 bases, 9 bases remained unmatched. Germline V gene sequence: CDR1 SEHNR, CDR2 FQNEAQ (reference sequence). CDR3 sequence reads: CASSFPGTGLLYV. CDR3 coding DNA: TGTGCCAGCAGCTTCCCCGGGACAGGGCTTTTGTACGTC.

Only one count was recorded for this clone. The CDR3 DNA follows: TGTGCCAGCAGTGAAGTAGCGGGCATGGGTGAAAAACTGTTTTTT. This translates into CASSEVAGMGEKLFF. The J gene is TRBJ1-4, the V gene TRBV2; unclear D gene. This CDR3 is built from 15 residues. Looked up from germline, CDR1 is SNHLY and CDR2 is FYNNEI. V dropped 1 base and J dropped 7 bases, with 13 bases sitting between them.

As for this clone: The sample has other DNA sequences that encode this CDR3 too. Here the CDR3 DNA reads TGTGCCAGCAGCCAAGGACTAGCGGACACAGATACGCAGTATTTT. It specifies CASSQGLADTDTQYF. The rearrangement links TRBV9 to TRBJ2-3; 10 bases fit TRBD2. Trimming removed 4 bases from V and 2 bases from J; junction bases left unmatched: 4. CDR1 and CDR2 (germline): SGDLS, YYNGEE. The CDR3 spans 15 residues.

The sample holds one count of this clone. The chain joins TRBV5-4 to TRBJ2-1, with 8 nucleotides matching TRBD2. Germline V CDR1 and CDR2: SGHNT, YYREEE (reference sequence). CDR3 length: 16 amino acids. Trimming at V came to 0 bases and at J to 2 bases, leaving 4 bases not matched to a gene. The DNA of the CDR3 is TGTGCCAGCAGCTTGGGAGCGGGAGTAACCTACAATGAGCAGTTCTTC. Protein sequence: CASSLGAGVTYNEQFF. The variable domain in full, completed from reference TRBV5-4 and TRBJ2-1, reads ETGVTQSPTHLIKTRGQQVTLRCSSQSGHNTVSWYQQALGQGPQFIFQYYREEENGRGNFPPRFSGLQFPNYSSELNVNALELDDSALYLCASSLGAGVTYNEQFFGPGTRLTVL.

The chain is built from TRBV15 and TRBJ2-3; D is undetermined. V was shortened by 4 bases and J by 2 bases, with 13 bases between the two germline ends. In germline, CDR1 is LNHNV, CDR2 YYDKDF (reference sequence). The CDR3 is 15 amino acids. CDR3 sequence: CATSNETTPTDTQYF. Here the CDR3 DNA reads TGTGCCACCAGCAACGAGACAACGCCCACAGATACGCAGTATTTT. Full variable domain (remainder filled in from reference TRBV15 and TRBJ2-3): DAMVIQNPRYQVTQFGKPVTLSCSQTLNHNVMYWYQQKSSQAPKLLFHYYDKDFNNEADTPDNFQSRRPNTSFCFLDIRSPGLGDTAMYLCATSNETTPTDTQYFGPGTRLTVL.

CDR3: CASSSPTDTQYF. CDR3 DNA: TGTGCCAGCAGTTCCCCCACAGATACGCAGTATTTT. This sequence joins TRBV27 and TRBJ2-3, with D unclear. In germline, CDR1 is MNHEY, CDR2 SMNVEV (reference sequence). V shed 4 bases and J shed 2 bases, with 4 bases lying between them. The CDR3 loop spans 12 amino acids.